The 2 T cell receptor beta chains below were found in one sample sequenced in a study of T cell responses to AZD1222 COVID-19 vaccine. This table comes from immunoSEQ multiplex PCR, and its TCRdb copy is limited to in-frame clones, with some not included. The data contain 29,000 or so clones, 93% of them singletons. Sequenced here: peripheral blood, sampled on day 0 of AZD1222 vaccination. The receptors here all came from an adult in good health.

J is TRBJ2-3 and V is TRBV12-3 or TRBV12-4; D unresolved. Trimming cost V 4 bases and J 1 base, with 6 bases left between them. CDR3 length: 13 amino acids. CDR3 region: CASSWSRTDTQYF. The CDR3 nucleotides read TGTGCCAGCAGTTGGAGTCGCACAGATACGCAGTATTTT.

In DNA form, the CDR3 reads TGCAGTGCCCTTTCGGCCTACGAGCAGTACTTC. This sequence encodes CSALSAYEQYF. The V call is TRBV20-1, the J call TRBJ2-7; D gene ambiguous. Trimming cost V 6 bases and J 2 bases, with 8 bases left between them. The CDR3 length is 11 residues. Germline V gene data show CDR1 as DFQATT and CDR2 as SNEGSKA (reference sequence).